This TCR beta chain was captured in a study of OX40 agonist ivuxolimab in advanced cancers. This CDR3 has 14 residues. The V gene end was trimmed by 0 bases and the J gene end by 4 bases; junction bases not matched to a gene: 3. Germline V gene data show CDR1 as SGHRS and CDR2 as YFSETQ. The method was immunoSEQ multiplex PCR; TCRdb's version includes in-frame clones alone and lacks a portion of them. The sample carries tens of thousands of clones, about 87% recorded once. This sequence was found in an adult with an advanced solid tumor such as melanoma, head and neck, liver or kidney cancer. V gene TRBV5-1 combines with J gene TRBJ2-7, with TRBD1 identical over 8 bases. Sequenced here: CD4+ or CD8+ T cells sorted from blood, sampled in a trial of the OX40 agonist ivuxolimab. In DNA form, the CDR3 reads TGCGCCAGCAGCTTGGATGGACAGGGATACGAGCAGTACTTC. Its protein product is CASSLDGQGYEQYF.